A selection of T cell receptor beta chains follows, all from one sample in a study of molecular identifiers for immune sequencing clone quantification. TCRdb analysed the PCR reads with MiXCR anew, one entry per CDR3 protein. The sample includes 60,000 to 70,000 distinct CDR3 sequences, around a sixth of them seen just once. What was sequenced was naive CD8+ T cells from blood, with Jurkat cell RNA spiked in. These receptors were taken from a human donor in good health. Some libraries in this study had Jurkat cell RNA spiked in. The CDR3 runs from the conserved cysteine through the conserved F or W. A D gene is named only where the DNA matches it firmly. Part of the rows lack a size; the others show once, few, many or a class for expanded clones.

d_gene: TRBD1
len: 14
v_gene: TRBV9
abundance: many
j_gene: TRBJ2-5
CDR3nt: TGTGCCAGCAGCGTGACAGGGTGGCGGGAGACCCAGTACTTC
CDR3aa: CASSVTGWRETQYF

d_gene: -
len: 14
v_gene: TRBV7-6
abundance: many
j_gene: TRBJ2-7
CDR3nt: TGTGCCAGCTCTGCGGGGCCTCGGACCTACGAGCAGTACTTC
CDR3aa: CASSAGPRTYEQYF

d_gene: TRBD2
len: 14
v_gene: TRBV20-1
abundance: few
j_gene: TRBJ2-5
CDR3nt: TGCAGTGCTATTCCGCGGGAGGGCCAAGAGACCCAGTACTTC
CDR3aa: CSAIPREGQETQYF

d_gene: -
len: 12
v_gene: TRBV24-1
abundance: many
j_gene: TRBJ2-7
CDR3nt: TGTGCCACCAGCGACCTCGACTACGAGCAGTACTTC
CDR3aa: CATSDLDYEQYF

d_gene: -
len: 14
v_gene: TRBV28
abundance: many
j_gene: TRBJ2-7
CDR3nt: TGTGCCAGCAGTTTTCCAGGGGACATCTACGAGCAGTACTTC
CDR3aa: CASSFPGDIYEQYF

d_gene: TRBD2
len: 19
v_gene: TRBV13
abundance: many
j_gene: TRBJ2-6
CDR3nt: TGTGCCAGCAGCATGATACTAGCGGGAGGGGTTTCTGGGGCCAACGTCCTGACTTTC
CDR3aa: CASSMILAGGVSGANVLTF

d_gene: -
len: 13
v_gene: TRBV6-1
abundance: many
j_gene: TRBJ2-7
CDR3nt: TGTGCCAGCACCGTACCGGGACCGTCGGAGCAGTACTTC
CDR3aa: CASTVPGPSEQYF

d_gene: -
len: 11
v_gene: TRBV28
abundance: -
j_gene: TRBJ2-7
CDR3nt: TGTGCCGGCAGCGACTACTACGAGCAGTACTTC
CDR3aa: CAGSDYYEQYF

d_gene: TRBD1
len: 15
v_gene: TRBV6-5
abundance: once
j_gene: TRBJ2-1
CDR3nt: TGTGCCAGCAGTCAGGGACAGGGTTCATACAATGAGCAGTTCTTC
CDR3aa: CASSQGQGSYNEQFF

d_gene: -
len: 12
v_gene: TRBV2
abundance: few
j_gene: TRBJ2-7
CDR3nt: TGTGCCACCGAGGACAATCGCTACGAGCAGTACTTC
CDR3aa: CATEDNRYEQYF

d_gene: -
len: 16
v_gene: TRBV27
abundance: -
j_gene: TRBJ2-7
CDR3nt: TGTGCCAGCAGTTTACAGCGGCAGGGTGCGGGCTACGAGCAGTACTTC
CDR3aa: CASSLQRQGAGYEQYF

d_gene: TRBD2
len: 17
v_gene: TRBV4-2
abundance: few
j_gene: TRBJ2-3
CDR3nt: TGTGCCAGCAGCCCGAAACGCGGCGGGAGGGAGTCAGATACGCAGTATTTT
CDR3aa: CASSPKRGGRESDTQYF

d_gene: TRBD2
len: 16
v_gene: TRBV6-2/TRBV6-3
abundance: many
j_gene: TRBJ2-3
CDR3nt: TGTGCCAGCAGTTACTTCTCTAGCGGGAGTACAGATACGCAGTATTTT
CDR3aa: CASSYFSSGSTDTQYF

d_gene: TRBD1
len: 14
v_gene: TRBV3-1
abundance: few
j_gene: TRBJ2-7
CDR3nt: TGTGCCAGCAGCTGGGGACAGGGGTTCTACGAGCAGTACTTC
CDR3aa: CASSWGQGFYEQYF

d_gene: TRBD2
len: 15
v_gene: TRBV7-8
abundance: many
j_gene: TRBJ2-1
CDR3nt: TGTGCCAGCAGCTTAGTGGGACTAGGGCCCAATGAGCAGTTCTTC
CDR3aa: CASSLVGLGPNEQFF

d_gene: TRBD2
len: 13
v_gene: TRBV27
abundance: -
j_gene: TRBJ2-1
CDR3nt: TGTGCCAGCAAGGTTGCGGGGGAGCATGAGCAGTTCTTC
CDR3aa: CASKVAGEHEQFF

d_gene: -
len: 13
v_gene: TRBV4-3
abundance: -
j_gene: TRBJ2-1
CDR3nt: TGCGCCAGCAGCCCAAGTCGGTACAATGAGCAGTTCTTC
CDR3aa: CASSPSRYNEQFF

d_gene: -
len: 14
v_gene: TRBV2
abundance: many
j_gene: TRBJ1-5
CDR3nt: TGTGCCAGCAGTGAAAGGACTAGCAATCAGCCCCAGCATTTT
CDR3aa: CASSERTSNQPQHF

d_gene: -
len: 18
v_gene: TRBV3-1
abundance: many
j_gene: TRBJ2-2
CDR3nt: TGTGCCAGCAGCCACACAAAAACCACACGATCGAACACCGGGGAGCTGTTTTTT
CDR3aa: CASSHTKTTRSNTGELFF

d_gene: -
len: 15
v_gene: TRBV30
abundance: many
j_gene: TRBJ2-7
CDR3nt: TGTGCCTGGACCGATAATGGAGGGAACTCCTACGAGCAGTACTTC
CDR3aa: CAWTDNGGNSYEQYF

d_gene: -
len: 14
v_gene: TRBV15
abundance: many
j_gene: TRBJ2-3
CDR3nt: TGTGCCACCAGCAGAGTGGGGACCTTCGTTACGCAGTATTTT
CDR3aa: CATSRVGTFVTQYF

d_gene: TRBD1
len: 14
v_gene: TRBV12-5
abundance: -
j_gene: TRBJ1-2
CDR3nt: TGTGCTAGTGGTTTGGATACAGGGGCGGGAAGCTACACCTTC
CDR3aa: CASGLDTGAGSYTF

d_gene: -
len: 16
v_gene: TRBV10-3
abundance: many
j_gene: TRBJ2-7
CDR3nt: TGTGCCATCAGTGTCAGTGGGCTTCAGGGGACCTACGAGCAGTACTTC
CDR3aa: CAISVSGLQGTYEQYF

d_gene: -
len: 14
v_gene: TRBV5-5
abundance: few
j_gene: TRBJ2-1
CDR3nt: TGTGCCAGCAGCTTGTCGGACGTAACTTTTGAGCAGTTCTTC
CDR3aa: CASSLSDVTFEQFF

d_gene: -
len: 15
v_gene: TRBV28
abundance: many
j_gene: TRBJ1-5
CDR3nt: TGTGCCAGCAGCTTAGGACCCCTTAGCAATCAGCCCCAGCATTTT
CDR3aa: CASSLGPLSNQPQHF

d_gene: -
len: 15
v_gene: TRBV5-1
abundance: -
j_gene: TRBJ2-3
CDR3nt: TGCGCCAGCAGCCATGGAGTAGCGGGCACAGATACGCAGTATTTT
CDR3aa: CASSHGVAGTDTQYF

d_gene: -
len: 16
v_gene: TRBV4-1
abundance: many
j_gene: TRBJ2-1
CDR3nt: TGCGCCAGCAGCCAAACTACAGGGTTCTCTTACAATGAGCAGTTCTTC
CDR3aa: CASSQTTGFSYNEQFF

d_gene: TRBD2
len: 13
v_gene: TRBV7-7
abundance: once
j_gene: TRBJ2-7
CDR3nt: TGTGCTAGCAGCTTAATAGCGGGACGGGAGCAGTACTTC
CDR3aa: CASSLIAGREQYF

d_gene: TRBD2
len: 15
v_gene: TRBV4-3
abundance: many
j_gene: TRBJ2-3
CDR3nt: TGCGCCAGCAGCCAAGACACTAGCGGCACAGATACGCAGTATTTT
CDR3aa: CASSQDTSGTDTQYF

d_gene: TRBD2
len: 18
v_gene: TRBV29-1
abundance: many
j_gene: TRBJ2-1
CDR3nt: TGCAGCGTTTTCGGATTTGTTAGCGGGAGGGCGAAGTACAATGAGCAGTTCTTC
CDR3aa: CSVFGFVSGRAKYNEQFF

d_gene: -
len: 13
v_gene: TRBV4-1
abundance: many
j_gene: TRBJ2-7
CDR3nt: TGCGCCAGCAGCCAATTCTTGGGCTACGAGCAGTACTTC
CDR3aa: CASSQFLGYEQYF

d_gene: -
len: 15
v_gene: TRBV7-6
abundance: many
j_gene: TRBJ2-7
CDR3nt: TGTGCCAGCAGCTTAGCGGCGGACGGACCCCACGAGCAGTACTTC
CDR3aa: CASSLAADGPHEQYF

d_gene: TRBD1
len: 16
v_gene: TRBV28
abundance: many
j_gene: TRBJ1-4
CDR3nt: TGTGCCAGCAGTTCGGCGAGGGGGCAGAGTAATGAAAAACTGTTTTTT
CDR3aa: CASSSARGQSNEKLFF

d_gene: -
len: 13
v_gene: TRBV27
abundance: many
j_gene: TRBJ1-2
CDR3nt: TGTGCCAGCAGTTTGGGGTCGTCCTATGGCTACACCTTC
CDR3aa: CASSLGSSYGYTF

d_gene: TRBD2
len: 15
v_gene: TRBV6-5
abundance: few
j_gene: TRBJ2-7
CDR3nt: TGTGCCAGCAGTTACGCATTAAGCGGGAGCTACGAGCAGTACTTC
CDR3aa: CASSYALSGSYEQYF

d_gene: -
len: 17
v_gene: TRBV11-1
abundance: many
j_gene: TRBJ2-2
CDR3nt: TGTGCCAGCAGCTTAGCAGTCGGGACTCCATCTACCGGGGAGCTGTTTTTT
CDR3aa: CASSLAVGTPSTGELFF

d_gene: -
len: 14
v_gene: TRBV30
abundance: many
j_gene: TRBJ1-5
CDR3nt: TGTGCCTGGAGTGTTGAGTACGGCAATCAGCCCCAGCATTTT
CDR3aa: CAWSVEYGNQPQHF

d_gene: -
len: 12
v_gene: TRBV7-9
abundance: -
j_gene: TRBJ2-1
CDR3nt: TGTGCCAGCAGAAACGGGACCCTTGAGCAGTTCTTC
CDR3aa: CASRNGTLEQFF

d_gene: -
len: 14
v_gene: TRBV5-6
abundance: many
j_gene: TRBJ2-3
CDR3nt: TGTGCCAGCAGTGTGAGGGAGAGGTCAGATACGCAGTATTTT
CDR3aa: CASSVRERSDTQYF

d_gene: -
len: 17
v_gene: TRBV23-1
abundance: -
j_gene: TRBJ2-1
CDR3nt: TGCGCCAGCAGTAATCCCATTAGCGGAGCCGCCTACAATGAGCAGTTCTTC
CDR3aa: CASSNPISGAAYNEQFF

d_gene: -
len: 14
v_gene: TRBV19
abundance: many
j_gene: TRBJ2-6
CDR3nt: TGTGCCAGCAGACTGGGCTCTGGGGCCAACGTCCTGACTTTC
CDR3aa: CASRLGSGANVLTF

d_gene: -
len: 14
v_gene: TRBV11-3
abundance: -
j_gene: TRBJ2-1
CDR3nt: TGTGCCAGCAGCATCAGGGGAGGCAACAATGAGCAGTTCTTC
CDR3aa: CASSIRGGNNEQFF

d_gene: -
len: 11
v_gene: TRBV12-3/TRBV12-4
abundance: many
j_gene: TRBJ2-3
CDR3nt: TGTGCCACGGCTCGGGGTGGTGCGCAGTATTTT
CDR3aa: CATARGGAQYF

d_gene: -
len: 17
v_gene: TRBV4-3
abundance: -
j_gene: TRBJ2-3
CDR3nt: TGCGCCAGCAGCCATGATCGGGGGGCCATTAGCACAGATACGCAGTATTTT
CDR3aa: CASSHDRGAISTDTQYF

d_gene: -
len: 14
v_gene: TRBV27
abundance: -
j_gene: TRBJ2-7
CDR3nt: TGTGCCAGCAGATATTCAGTGCTAGATTACGAGCAGTACTTC
CDR3aa: CASRYSVLDYEQYF

d_gene: -
len: 17
v_gene: TRBV7-9
abundance: many
j_gene: TRBJ1-3
CDR3nt: TGTGCCAGCAGCTTTTCTCTAACAGGCAGCTCTGGAAACACCATATATTTT
CDR3aa: CASSFSLTGSSGNTIYF